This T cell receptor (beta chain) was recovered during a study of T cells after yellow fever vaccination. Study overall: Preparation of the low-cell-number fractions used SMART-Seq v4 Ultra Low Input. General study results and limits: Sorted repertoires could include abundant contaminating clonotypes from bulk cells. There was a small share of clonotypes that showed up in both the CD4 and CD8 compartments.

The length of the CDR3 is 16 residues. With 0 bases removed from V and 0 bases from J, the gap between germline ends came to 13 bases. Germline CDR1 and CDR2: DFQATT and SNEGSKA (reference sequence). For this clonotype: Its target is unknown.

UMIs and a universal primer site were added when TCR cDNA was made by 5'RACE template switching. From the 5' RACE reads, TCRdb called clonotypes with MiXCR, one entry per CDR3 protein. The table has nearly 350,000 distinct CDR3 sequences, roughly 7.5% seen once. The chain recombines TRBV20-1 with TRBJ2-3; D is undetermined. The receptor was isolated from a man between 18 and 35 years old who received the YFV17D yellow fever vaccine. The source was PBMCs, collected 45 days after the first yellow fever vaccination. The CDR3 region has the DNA TGCAGTGCTAGAGATTCGGCGGAGACTAGCACAGATACGCAGTATTTT. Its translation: CSARDSAETSTDTQYF.